This is a list of T cell receptor beta chains from one sample in a study of OX40 agonist ivuxolimab in advanced cancers. Repertoires were generated with immunoSEQ multiplex PCR, while TCRdb's copy carries only in-frame clones and drops some. The profile shows roughly 71,000 clones, about 89% of them singletons. The material was CD4+ or CD8+ T cells sorted from blood, obtained in a trial of the OX40 agonist ivuxolimab. The receptors shown here come from an adult with an advanced solid tumor such as melanoma, head and neck, liver or kidney cancer. The CDR3 runs from the conserved cysteine through the conserved F or W. Fields, in order: clone size, V gene, J gene, D gene, CDR3 DNA, CDR3 protein. D genes are given only for firm matches. Rows give clone size only sometimes, using once, few, many, or a class for an expanded clone.

-	TRBV7-9	TRBJ1-1	-	TGTGCCAGCAGCTTAGGAGGGAGCACTGAAGCTTTCTTT	CASSLGGSTEAFF
-	TRBV27	TRBJ2-5	TRBD1	TGTGCCAGCAGTTTATGGACAGGGTTCGGGGAGACCCAGTACTTC	CASSLWTGFGETQYF
-	TRBV4-3	TRBJ2-1	-	TGCGCCAGCAGCCAAGACGCTAGCGTGAGGTCTGAGCAGTTCTTC	CASSQDASVRSEQFF
-	TRBV7-2	TRBJ2-1	-	TGTGCCAGCAGCTCGGACGGAAGCTCCTACAATGAGCAGTTCTTC	CASSSDGSSYNEQFF
-	TRBV10-3	TRBJ2-1	TRBD2	TGTGCCATCTCGGGTGAGCGGGAACCCAACTCCTACAATGAGCAGTTCTTC	CAISGEREPNSYNEQFF
-	TRBV19	TRBJ2-3	TRBD1	TGTGCCAGTAGTCCACGACAGGGCCAAGATACGCAGTATTTT	CASSPRQGQDTQYF
-	TRBV5-4	TRBJ2-7	TRBD2	TGTGCCAGCAGCGGCGGGAGCCTCAGCTCCTACGAGCAGTACTTC	CASSGGSLSSYEQYF
-	TRBV27	TRBJ2-7	-	TGTGCCAGCAGTGGTGCGGGACGGTACGAGCAGTACTTC	CASSGAGRYEQYF
-	TRBV28	TRBJ2-1	-	TGTGCCAGCAGTTTATCTGCGGGACTGTACAATGAGCAGTTCTTC	CASSLSAGLYNEQFF
-	TRBV11-2	TRBJ2-7	-	TGTGCCAGCAGCTTACGTCGAGCGGACGAGCAGTACTTC	CASSLRRADEQYF
-	TRBV6-6	TRBJ2-5	-	TGTGCCAGCAGTTACGCGAAGTACCAAGAGACCCAGTACTTC	CASSYAKYQETQYF
-	TRBV7-8	TRBJ2-5	-	TGTGCCAGCAGCGTGCCCCGCGCCGGAGAGACCCAGTACTTC	CASSVPRAGETQYF
once	TRBV11-2	TRBJ2-5	TRBD2	TGTGCCAGCAGATCCCCTAGCGGAAGATACCAAGAGACCCAGTACTTC	CASRSPSGRYQETQYF
once	TRBV11-2	TRBJ2-7	TRBD1	TGTGCCAGCAGCTCGGGACAGGAGCTCTCCTACGAGCAGTACTTC	CASSSGQELSYEQYF